This T cell receptor (beta chain) was sequenced during a study of T cells in Graves' hyperthyroidism and ophthalmopathy. Broader study findings: Also found in blood were most expanded thyroid clonotypes above 0.001. Ophthalmopathy prediction by the model preceded onset by a median about 6.5 months.

This clonotype showed up many times. Antigen specificity is unknown. V was pared by 2 bases and J by 1 base, with 6 bases between. This CDR3 spans 13 amino acids. Germline CDR1 and CDR2: KGHSH and LQKENI. Amplification of TCR beta CDR3 regions was performed using RNA transcripts as template. Primed by the HTBI set, a first-round RT-PCR was run on the TCR CDR3. One entry per CDR3 protein results from TCRdb running MiXCR on the multiplex PCR reads. The sample shows over 150,000 distinct CDR3 sequences, 17% of them seen only once. Reasons for excluding patients were uncontrolled infection, other autoimmune disease, pregnancy or lactation. Roughly 9.1 ml of fresh peripheral blood supplied the PBMCs.

The J gene is TRBJ2-7, the V gene TRBV18; tentative D call: TRBD1 (5 bases). Source material: blood. This receptor was identified in a woman in her forties or fifties with Graves' hyperthyroidism. CDR3 residues: CASSPSGSYEQYF. The CDR3 DNA reads TGTGCCAGCTCACCATCAGGGTCCTACGAGCAGTACTTC.